The sequence of this TCR beta chain was determined in a study of T cells in Graves' hyperthyroidism and ophthalmopathy. Whole-study results and caveats: Researchers found most expanded thyroid clonotypes above 0.001 in blood as well.

The V end was cut by 6 bases, the J end by 3 bases, with 9 bases between. This CDR3 has 13 residues. Germline CDR1 SGHRS, CDR2 YFSETQ. TCR beta CDR3 sequences were amplified from RNA transcripts. HTBI primers were the set used in a first-round RT-PCR of the TCR CDR3. MiXCR was run by TCRdb on the multiplex PCR reads, yielding one entry per CDR3 protein. The sample carries hundreds of thousands of distinct CDR3 sequences, roughly a sixth recorded once. Researchers barred patients who had uncontrolled infection, other autoimmune disease, pregnancy or lactation. Diagnostic assessment was based on clinical symptoms, serum thyroxine and TRAb, thyroid ultrasound and orbital computed tomography. Details on this clonotype: Its antigen is not known.

The gene calls are TRBV5-1 and TRBJ2-2; D is unresolved. The clonotype comes from a woman aged 45 to 65 with Graves' hyperthyroidism that later progressed to Graves' ophthalmopathy. Material: blood. The CDR3 sequence is CASIDRYTGELFF. CDR3 coding DNA: TGCGCCAGCATTGACCGGTACACCGGGGAGCTGTTTTTT.